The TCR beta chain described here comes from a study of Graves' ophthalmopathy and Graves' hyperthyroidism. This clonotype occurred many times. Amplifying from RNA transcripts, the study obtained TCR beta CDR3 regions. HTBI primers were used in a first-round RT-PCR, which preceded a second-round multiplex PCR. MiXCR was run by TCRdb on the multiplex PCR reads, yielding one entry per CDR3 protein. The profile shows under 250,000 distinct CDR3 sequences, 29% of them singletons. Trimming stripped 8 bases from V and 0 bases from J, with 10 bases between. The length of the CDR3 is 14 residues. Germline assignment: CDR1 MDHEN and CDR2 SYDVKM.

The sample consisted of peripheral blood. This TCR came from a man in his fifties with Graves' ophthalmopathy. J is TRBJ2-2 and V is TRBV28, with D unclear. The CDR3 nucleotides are TGTGCCAGCCTTTACGCCGCGAACACCGGGGAGCTGTTTTTT. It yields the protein CASLYAANTGELFF.